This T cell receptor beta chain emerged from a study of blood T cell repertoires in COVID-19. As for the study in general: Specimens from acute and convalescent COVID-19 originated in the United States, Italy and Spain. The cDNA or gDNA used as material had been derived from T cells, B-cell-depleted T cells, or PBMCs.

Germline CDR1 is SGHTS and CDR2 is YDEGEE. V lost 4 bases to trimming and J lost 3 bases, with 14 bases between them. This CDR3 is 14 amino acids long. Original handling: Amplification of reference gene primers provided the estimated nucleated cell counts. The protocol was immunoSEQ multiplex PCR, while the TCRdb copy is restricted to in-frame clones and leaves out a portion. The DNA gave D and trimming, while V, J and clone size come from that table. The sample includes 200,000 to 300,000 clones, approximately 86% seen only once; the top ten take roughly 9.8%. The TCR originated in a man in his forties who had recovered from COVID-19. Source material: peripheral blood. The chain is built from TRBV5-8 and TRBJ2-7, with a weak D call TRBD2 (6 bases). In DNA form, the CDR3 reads TGTGCCAGCAGCGCAGGGACTGGGAACTACGAGCAGTACTTC. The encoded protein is CASSAGTGNYEQYF.